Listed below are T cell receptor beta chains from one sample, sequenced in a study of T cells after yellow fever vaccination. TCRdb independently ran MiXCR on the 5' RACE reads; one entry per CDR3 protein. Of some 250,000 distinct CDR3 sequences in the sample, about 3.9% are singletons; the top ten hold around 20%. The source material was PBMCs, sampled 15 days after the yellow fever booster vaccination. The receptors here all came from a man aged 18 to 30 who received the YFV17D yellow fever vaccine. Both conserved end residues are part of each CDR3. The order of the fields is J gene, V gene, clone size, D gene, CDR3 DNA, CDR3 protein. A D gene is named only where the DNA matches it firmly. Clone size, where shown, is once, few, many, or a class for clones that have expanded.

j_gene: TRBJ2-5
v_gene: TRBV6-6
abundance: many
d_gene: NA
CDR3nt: TGTGCCAGCAGCCCCCGACGGCGGGAGACCCAGTACTTC
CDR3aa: CASSPRRRETQYF

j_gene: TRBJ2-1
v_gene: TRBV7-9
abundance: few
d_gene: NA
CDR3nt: TGTGCCAGCAGCTTAGTGTTGATAAATGAGCAGTTCTTC
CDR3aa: CASSLVLINEQFF

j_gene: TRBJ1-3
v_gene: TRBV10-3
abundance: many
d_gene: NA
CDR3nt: TGTGCCATCAGTGAGTCCAGGGGCTCTGGAAACACCATATATTTT
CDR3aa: CAISESRGSGNTIYF

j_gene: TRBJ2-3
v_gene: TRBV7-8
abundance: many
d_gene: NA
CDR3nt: TGTGCCAGCAGCTTGGATGAGGGCCGCCCGACAGATACGCAGTATTTT
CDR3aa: CASSLDEGRPTDTQYF

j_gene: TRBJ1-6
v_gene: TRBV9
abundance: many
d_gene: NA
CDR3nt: TGTGCCAGCAGCGTAGGGGGCAGGACCTCACCCCTCCACTTT
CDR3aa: CASSVGGRTSPLHF

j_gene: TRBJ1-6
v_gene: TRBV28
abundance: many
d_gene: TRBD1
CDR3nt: TGTGCCAGCAGACCTTCGGACAGGGGGCCGGATTCACCCCTCCACTTT
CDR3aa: CASRPSDRGPDSPLHF

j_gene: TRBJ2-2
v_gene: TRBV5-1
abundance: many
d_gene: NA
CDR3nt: TGCGCCAGCAGCTACACGGGGAACACCGGGGAGCTGTTTTTT
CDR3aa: CASSYTGNTGELFF

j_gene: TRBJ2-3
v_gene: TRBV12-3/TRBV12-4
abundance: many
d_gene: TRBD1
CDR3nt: TGTGCCAGCACTCAGGGACAGGGTGGCGGGGATACGCAGTATTTT
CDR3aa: CASTQGQGGGDTQYF

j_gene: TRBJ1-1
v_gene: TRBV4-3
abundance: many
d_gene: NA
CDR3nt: TGCGCCAGCAGCCATTCGGCGGGGGGAGACACTGAAGCTTTCTTT
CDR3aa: CASSHSAGGDTEAFF

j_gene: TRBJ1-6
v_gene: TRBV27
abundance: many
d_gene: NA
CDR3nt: TGTGCCAGCAGTTTAGGAGGGCGGCCCCTCCACTTT
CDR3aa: CASSLGGRPLHF

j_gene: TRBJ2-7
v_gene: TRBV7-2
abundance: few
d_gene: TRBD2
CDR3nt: TGTGCCAGCAGCTTCCCGGGACTAGCGGGGGATTACGAGCAGTACTTC
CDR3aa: CASSFPGLAGDYEQYF

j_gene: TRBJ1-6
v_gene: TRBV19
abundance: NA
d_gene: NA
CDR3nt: TGTGCCAGTAGTATCTATGGGAGTAATTCACCCCTCCACTTT
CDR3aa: CASSIYGSNSPLHF

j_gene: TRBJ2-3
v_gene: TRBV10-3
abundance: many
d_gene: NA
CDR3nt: TGTGCCACCGGACCTACCAGCACAGATACGCAGTATTTT
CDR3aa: CATGPTSTDTQYF

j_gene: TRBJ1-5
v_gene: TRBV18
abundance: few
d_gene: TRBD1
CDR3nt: TGTGCCAGCTCCCACCGGGACAGCCTCAATCAGCCCCAGCATTTT
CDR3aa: CASSHRDSLNQPQHF

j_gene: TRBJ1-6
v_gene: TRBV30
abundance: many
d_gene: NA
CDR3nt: TGTGCCTGGAGCTCCTATAATTCACCCCTCCACTTT
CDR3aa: CAWSSYNSPLHF

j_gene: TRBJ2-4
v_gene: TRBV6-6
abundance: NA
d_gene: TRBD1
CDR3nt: TGTGCCAGCAGTTACTCCCAACAGGGGCAGGGAAACATTCAGTACTTC
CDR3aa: CASSYSQQGQGNIQYF

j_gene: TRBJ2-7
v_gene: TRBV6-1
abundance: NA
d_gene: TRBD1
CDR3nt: TGTGCCAGCGGCCGGGACAGCTACCCCTACGAGCAGTACTTC
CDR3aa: CASGRDSYPYEQYF

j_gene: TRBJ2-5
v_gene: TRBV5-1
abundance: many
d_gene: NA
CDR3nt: TGCGCCAGCAGCTTGGTGCCAGACGATGAGACCCAGTACTTC
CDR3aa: CASSLVPDDETQYF

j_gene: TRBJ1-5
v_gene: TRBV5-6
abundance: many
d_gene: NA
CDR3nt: TGTGCCAGCAGCTTGCTTGGAGGGGCCAGGCGGGACCAGCCCCAGCATTTT
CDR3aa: CASSLLGGARRDQPQHF

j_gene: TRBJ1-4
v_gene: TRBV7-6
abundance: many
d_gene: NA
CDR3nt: TGTGCCAGCAGCTTAGGGGTTGACCTTGGGGTGGCTAATGAAAAACTGTTTTTT
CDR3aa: CASSLGVDLGVANEKLFF

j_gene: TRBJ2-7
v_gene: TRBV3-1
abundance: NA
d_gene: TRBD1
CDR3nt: TGTGCCAGCAGCCAAGGACAGGGGGGTCGGGAGCAGTACTTC
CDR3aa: CASSQGQGGREQYF

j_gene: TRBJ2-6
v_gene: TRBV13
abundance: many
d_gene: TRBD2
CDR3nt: TGTGCCAGCAGCTCACCGGGGGGTTCGAACGGGGCCAACGTCCTGACTTTC
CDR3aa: CASSSPGGSNGANVLTF

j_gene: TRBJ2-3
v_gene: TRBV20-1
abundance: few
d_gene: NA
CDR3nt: TGCAGTGCTAGCTCTAGGCTGTCCACAGATACGCAGTATTTT
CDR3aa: CSASSRLSTDTQYF

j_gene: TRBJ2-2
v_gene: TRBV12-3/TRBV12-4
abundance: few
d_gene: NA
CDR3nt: TGTGCCAGCAGTTTAGTTCAGGGGTTTAACACCGGGGAGCTGTTTTTT
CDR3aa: CASSLVQGFNTGELFF

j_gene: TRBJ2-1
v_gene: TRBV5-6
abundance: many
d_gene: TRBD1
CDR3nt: TGTGCCAGCAGCTTCGGGGCAGGGGGCAATGAGCAGTTCTTC
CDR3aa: CASSFGAGGNEQFF

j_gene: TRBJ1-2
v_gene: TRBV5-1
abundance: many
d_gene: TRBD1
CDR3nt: TGCGCCAGCAGCTCGGGACAGGCGCACTATGGCTACACCTTC
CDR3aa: CASSSGQAHYGYTF

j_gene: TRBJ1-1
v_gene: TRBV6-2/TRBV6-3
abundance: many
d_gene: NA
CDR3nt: TGTGCCAGCAGTTACTCTTGGACTGAAGCTTTCTTT
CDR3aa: CASSYSWTEAFF

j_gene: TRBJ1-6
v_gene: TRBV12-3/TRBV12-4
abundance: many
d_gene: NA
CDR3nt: TGTGCCAGCAGCCCCGGGGGAACAACTAATTCCCCCCTCCACTTT
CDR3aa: CASSPGGTTNSPLHF

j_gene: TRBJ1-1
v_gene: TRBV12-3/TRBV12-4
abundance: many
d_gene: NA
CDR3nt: TGTGCCAGCAGTTTCGGGACGGTAAACACTGAAGCTTTCTTT
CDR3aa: CASSFGTVNTEAFF

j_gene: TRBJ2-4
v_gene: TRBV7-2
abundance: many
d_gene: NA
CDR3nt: TGTGCCAGCAGCTTAGGCAGGGAGAGGAACATTCAGTACTTC
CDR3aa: CASSLGRERNIQYF

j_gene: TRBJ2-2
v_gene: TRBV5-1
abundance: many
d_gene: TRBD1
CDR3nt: TGCGCCAGCAGCTTGGCACAGGGGGCCACCGGGGAGCTGTTTTTT
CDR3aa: CASSLAQGATGELFF

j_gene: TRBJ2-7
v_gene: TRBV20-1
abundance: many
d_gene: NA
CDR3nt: TGCAGTGCTAGTAAAAGTCCCCAGCACGAGCAGTACTTC
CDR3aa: CSASKSPQHEQYF

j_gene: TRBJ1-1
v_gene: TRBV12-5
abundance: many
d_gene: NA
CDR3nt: TGTGCTAGTGGCATAGACAGCAACACTGAAGCTTTCTTT
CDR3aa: CASGIDSNTEAFF

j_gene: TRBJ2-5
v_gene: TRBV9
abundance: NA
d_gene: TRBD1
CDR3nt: TGTGCCAGCAGCGGGACAGGAAGAAAAGAGACCCAGTACTTC
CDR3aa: CASSGTGRKETQYF

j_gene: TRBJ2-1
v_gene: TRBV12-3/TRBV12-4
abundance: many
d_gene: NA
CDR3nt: TGTGCCACCCGCCCGGGACACAAGAATGAGCAGTTCTTC
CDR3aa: CATRPGHKNEQFF

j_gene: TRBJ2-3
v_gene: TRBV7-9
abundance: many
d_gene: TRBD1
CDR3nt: TGTGCCAGCAGCTTAACCGAGCGACAGGGGGCTAGCACAGATACGCAGTATTTT
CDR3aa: CASSLTERQGASTDTQYF

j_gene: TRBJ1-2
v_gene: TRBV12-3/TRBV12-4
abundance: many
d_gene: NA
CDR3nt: TGTGCCAGCAGCCATGACCGTGACTATGGCTACACCTTC
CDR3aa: CASSHDRDYGYTF

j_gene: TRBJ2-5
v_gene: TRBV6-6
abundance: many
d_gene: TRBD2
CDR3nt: TGTGCCAGCAGTTACTTCCGGCCAGCGGGGGGCCCTCAAGAGACCCAGTACTTC
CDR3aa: CASSYFRPAGGPQETQYF

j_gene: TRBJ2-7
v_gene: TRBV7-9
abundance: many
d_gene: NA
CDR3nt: TGTGCCAGCAGCATTGTGGGGGACGGAGAGCAGTACTTC
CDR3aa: CASSIVGDGEQYF

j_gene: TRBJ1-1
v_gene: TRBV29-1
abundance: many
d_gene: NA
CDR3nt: TGCAGCGGTGCTTGGGCCGGGACACGTTCGGTTGAAGCTTTCTTT
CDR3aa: CSGAWAGTRSVEAFF

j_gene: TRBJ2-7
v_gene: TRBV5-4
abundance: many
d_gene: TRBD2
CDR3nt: TGTGCCAGCAGCTTACTAGCGGGAACGTACGAGCAGTACTTC
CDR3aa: CASSLLAGTYEQYF

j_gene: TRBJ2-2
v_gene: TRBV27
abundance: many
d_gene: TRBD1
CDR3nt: TGTGCCAGCAGTTTAGTAGACCCACTGGACAGGTGGGGCGGGGAGCTGTTTTTT
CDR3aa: CASSLVDPLDRWGGELFF

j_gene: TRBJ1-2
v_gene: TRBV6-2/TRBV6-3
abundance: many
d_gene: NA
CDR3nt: TGTGCCAGCACCCCTCAGGTCGAATATGGCTACACCTTC
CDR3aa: CASTPQVEYGYTF

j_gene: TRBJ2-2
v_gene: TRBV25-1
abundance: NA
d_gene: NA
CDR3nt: TGTGCCAGCAAGGACGTAGGGGAAGCCGGGGAGCTGTTTTTT
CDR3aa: CASKDVGEAGELFF

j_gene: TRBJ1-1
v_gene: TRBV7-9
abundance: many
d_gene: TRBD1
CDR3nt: TGTGCCAGCAGCTCAGGGACAGAGAACACTGAAGCTTTCTTT
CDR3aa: CASSSGTENTEAFF

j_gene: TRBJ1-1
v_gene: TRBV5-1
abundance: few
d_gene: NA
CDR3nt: TGCGCCAGCGGGCGCGAAACAGCTGAAGCTTTCTTT
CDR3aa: CASGRETAEAFF

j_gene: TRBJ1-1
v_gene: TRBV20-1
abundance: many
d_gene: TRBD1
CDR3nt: TGCAGTGTAGCGACAGGGGAGAACACTGAAGCTTTCTTT
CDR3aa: CSVATGENTEAFF

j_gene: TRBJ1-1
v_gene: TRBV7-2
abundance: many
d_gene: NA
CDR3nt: TGTGCCAGCAGCGGGGGGGGGATTTATGGGACTGAAGCTTTCTTT
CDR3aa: CASSGGGIYGTEAFF

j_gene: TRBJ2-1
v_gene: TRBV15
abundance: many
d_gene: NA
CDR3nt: TGTGCCACCGCGAGTAGGGTCAGGGCAGGGAATGAGCAGTTCTTC
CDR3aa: CATASRVRAGNEQFF

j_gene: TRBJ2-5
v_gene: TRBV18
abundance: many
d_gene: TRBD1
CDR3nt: TGTGCCAGCTCAGTGCAGGGGGACCAAGAGACCCAGTACTTC
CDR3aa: CASSVQGDQETQYF

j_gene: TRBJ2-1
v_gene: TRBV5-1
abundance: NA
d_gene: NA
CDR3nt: TGCGCCAGCAGCTTAGCGGCGATAAGCTCCTACAATGAGCAGTTCTTC
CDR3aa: CASSLAAISSYNEQFF